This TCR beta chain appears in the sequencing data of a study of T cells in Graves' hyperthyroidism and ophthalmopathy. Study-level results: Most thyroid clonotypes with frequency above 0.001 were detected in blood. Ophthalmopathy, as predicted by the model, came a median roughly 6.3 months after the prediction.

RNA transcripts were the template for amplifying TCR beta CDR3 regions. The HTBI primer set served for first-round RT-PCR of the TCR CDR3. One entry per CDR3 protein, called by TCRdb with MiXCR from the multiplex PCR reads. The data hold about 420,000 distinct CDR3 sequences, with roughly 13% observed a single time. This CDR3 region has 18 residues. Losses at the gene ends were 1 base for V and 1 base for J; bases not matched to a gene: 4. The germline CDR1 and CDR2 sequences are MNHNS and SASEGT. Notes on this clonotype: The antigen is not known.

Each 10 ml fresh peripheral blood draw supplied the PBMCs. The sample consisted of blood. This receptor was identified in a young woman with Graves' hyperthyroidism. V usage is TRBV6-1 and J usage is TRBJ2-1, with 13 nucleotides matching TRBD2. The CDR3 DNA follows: TGTGCCAGCAGTGAAGGGACTAGCGGGAGTAGATCCTACAATGAGCAGTTCTTC. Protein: CASSEGTSGSRSYNEQFF.